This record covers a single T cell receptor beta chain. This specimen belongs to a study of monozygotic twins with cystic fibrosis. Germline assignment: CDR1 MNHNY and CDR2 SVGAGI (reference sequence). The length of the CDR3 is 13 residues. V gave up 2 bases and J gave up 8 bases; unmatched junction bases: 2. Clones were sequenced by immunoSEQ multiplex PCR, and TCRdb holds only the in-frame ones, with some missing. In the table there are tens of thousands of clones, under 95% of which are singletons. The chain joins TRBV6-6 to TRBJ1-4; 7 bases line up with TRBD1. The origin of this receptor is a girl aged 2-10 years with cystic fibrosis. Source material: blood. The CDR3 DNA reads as TGTGCCAGCAGTTACCAGGACAGGGAAAAACTGTTTTTT. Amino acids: CASSYQDREKLFF.